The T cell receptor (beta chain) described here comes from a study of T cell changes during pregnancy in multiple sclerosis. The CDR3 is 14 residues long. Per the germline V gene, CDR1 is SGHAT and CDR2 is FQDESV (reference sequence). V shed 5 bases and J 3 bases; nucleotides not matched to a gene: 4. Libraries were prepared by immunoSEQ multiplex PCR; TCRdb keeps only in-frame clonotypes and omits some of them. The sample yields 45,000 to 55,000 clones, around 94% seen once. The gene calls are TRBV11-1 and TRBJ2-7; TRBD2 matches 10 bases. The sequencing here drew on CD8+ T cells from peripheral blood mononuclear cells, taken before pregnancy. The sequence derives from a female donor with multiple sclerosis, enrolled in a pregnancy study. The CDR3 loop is CASSLSGRIYEQYF. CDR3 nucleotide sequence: TGTGCCAGCAGCCTTAGCGGGAGGATCTACGAGCAGTACTTC.